The 11 T cell receptor beta chains given below trace back to one sample, sequenced in a study of monozygotic twins with inflammatory bowel disease. TCRdb re-called the 5' RACE reads, yielding one record per CDR3 amino acid sequence without DNA. The record lists approximately 380,000 distinct CDR3 sequences, of which the ten most abundant hold just over 2.5%. Sequencing was carried out using blood. These receptor sequences come from a human donor with ulcerative colitis or Crohn's disease, or a healthy co-twin of an affected twin (not recorded which).

This sequence joins TRBV6-5 and TRBJ1-2; TCRdb's assignment of TRBD1 cannot be checked, as there is no DNA. This CDR3 has 15 residues. CDR1 and CDR2 (germline): MNHEY, SVGAGI. This chain's CDR3 is CASSYGAGNHYGYTF.

V is TRBV7-3 and J is TRBJ2-7. This CDR3 is 12 amino acids long. Germline assignment: CDR1 SGHTA and CDR2 FQGTGA. The CDR3 is CASSDSSYEQYF.

The chain employs TRBV28 and TRBJ1-6. Germline CDR1 is MDHEN and CDR2 is SYDVKM. The CDR3 covers 15 residues. The CDR3 loop is CASSFGNPYNSPLHF.

V usage is TRBV12-3 or TRBV12-4 and J usage is TRBJ1-3; TCRdb names TRBD1, which stays unverified in the absence of DNA. The CDR3 has 16 residues. The CDR3 loop is CASSFGGQVSGNTIYF.

The CDR3 is CASSFPRRGAEAFF. The chain carries TRBV12-3 or TRBV12-4 and TRBJ1-1. This CDR3 region has 14 residues.

The V gene is TRBV10-2, the J gene TRBJ2-7; TCRdb calls TRBD1, which cannot be checked without DNA. CDR1 and CDR2 (germline): WSHSY, SAAADI. The CDR3 spans 14 residues. The CDR3 protein is CASGGGQDPYEQYF.

V gene TRBV7-2 combines with J gene TRBJ2-7. Germline CDR1 SGHTA, CDR2 FQGNSA. CDR3 length: 14 amino acids. CDR3 region: CASSLGLILGEQYF.

The V call is TRBV18, the J call TRBJ2-7; TCRdb gives TRBD1 as the D gene, but with no DNA this cannot be confirmed. This CDR3 has 15 amino acids. The germline CDR1 and CDR2 sequences are KGHSH and LQKENI. The CDR3 loop reads CASSPEDARLYEQYF.

The chain combines TRBV11-2 with TRBJ2-5; TCRdb selects TRBD2, and the lack of DNA leaves this call unchecked. This CDR3 contains 15 residues. Germline V CDR1 and CDR2: SGHAT, FQNNGV. The CDR3 loop reads CASSPRPWGEETQYF. The whole variable domain, filled in from reference TRBV11-2 and TRBJ2-5, reads EAGVAQSPRYKIIEKRQSVAFWCNPISGHATLYWYQQILGQGPKLLIQFQNNGVVDDSQLPKDRFSAERLKGVDSTLKIQPAKLEDSAVYLCASSPRPWGEETQYFGPGTRLLVL.

The rearrangement joins TRBV12-3 or TRBV12-4 to TRBJ2-7; TCRdb designates TRBD2, a call that cannot be tested without DNA. The CDR3 is 16 residues long. Here the CDR3 reads CASSPPSYPLWYEQYF.

The chain recombines TRBV12-3 or TRBV12-4 with TRBJ2-7; as DNA is missing, the TRBD2 call by TCRdb cannot be tested. The CDR3 extends over 15 amino acids. The chain's CDR3 is CASSLVVAGGYEQYF.